Listed below are T cell receptor beta chains from one sample, sequenced in a study of blood T cells in healthy people across ages. TCRdb called the 5' RACE reads again in MiXCR, with one record for every CDR3 protein. The sample consists of 650,000 to 1,000,000 distinct CDR3 sequences, 46% of them appearing once. Sequencing used blood. These receptors were collected from a man older than 75 in good health. Both conserved end residues are part of each CDR3. D genes are given only for firm matches. Some rows have no size entry. The others give once, few or many, or a class for an expanded clone.

j_call: TRBJ2-1
v_call: TRBV6-2/TRBV6-3
clone_size: .
d_call: TRBD2
cdr3_aa: CTSRQIAGSYNEQFF
cdr3_nt: TGTACCAGCAGACAAATAGCGGGGTCCTACAATGAGCAGTTCTTC

j_call: TRBJ1-6
v_call: TRBV27
clone_size: .
d_call: .
cdr3_aa: CASSLKRGSSNSPLHF
cdr3_nt: TGTGCCAGCAGTTTAAAGAGGGGCAGCTCTAATTCACCCCTCCACTTT

j_call: TRBJ2-2
v_call: TRBV19
clone_size: .
d_call: TRBD2
cdr3_aa: CASSGRETGGELFF
cdr3_nt: TGTGCCAGTAGTGGGAGGGAGACTGGCGGGGAGCTGTTTTTT

j_call: TRBJ2-7
v_call: TRBV7-3
clone_size: .
d_call: .
cdr3_aa: CASSLSASSPYEQYF
cdr3_nt: TGTGCCAGCAGCTTAAGTGCTAGCAGCCCCTACGAGCAGTACTTC

j_call: TRBJ2-7
v_call: TRBV21-1
clone_size: .
d_call: .
cdr3_aa: CASSFTSGPPCGSYNEQYF
cdr3_nt: TGTGCCAGCAGCTTTACTAGCGGGCCTCCTTGTGGGTCCTACAATGAGCAGTACTTC

j_call: TRBJ2-3
v_call: TRBV5-1
clone_size: once
d_call: .
cdr3_aa: CASTPGVGRGTDTQYF
cdr3_nt: TGCGCCAGCACCCCCGGGGTGGGGCGAGGCACAGATACGCAGTATTTT

j_call: TRBJ2-5
v_call: TRBV3-1
clone_size: few
d_call: .
cdr3_aa: CASSQGALRQYF
cdr3_nt: TGTGCCAGCAGCCAAGGGGCTCTTCGGCAGTACTTC

j_call: TRBJ2-2
v_call: TRBV7-3
clone_size: .
d_call: .
cdr3_aa: CASSLNPDPRNGELFF
cdr3_nt: TGTGCCAGCAGCTTAAACCCGGACCCCAGGAACGGGGAGCTGTTTTTT

j_call: TRBJ2-7
v_call: TRBV5-1
clone_size: few
d_call: .
cdr3_aa: CASKKRAAGDEQYF
cdr3_nt: TGCGCCAGCAAAAAACGGGCAGCCGGGGACGAGCAGTACTTC

j_call: TRBJ2-5
v_call: TRBV7-2
clone_size: .
d_call: TRBD2
cdr3_aa: CASSLVSGAGGPGETQYF
cdr3_nt: TGTGCCAGCAGCTTAGTATCCGGTGCGGGAGGGCCGGGGGAGACCCAGTACTTC

j_call: TRBJ2-5
v_call: TRBV12-3/TRBV12-4
clone_size: .
d_call: TRBD2
cdr3_aa: CASSLAPGREEKETQYF
cdr3_nt: TGTGCCAGCAGTTTAGCCCCCGGGCGGGAGGAGAAAGAGACCCAGTACTTC

j_call: TRBJ2-7
v_call: TRBV7-2
clone_size: few
d_call: .
cdr3_aa: CASKLAGSTHEQYF
cdr3_nt: TGTGCCAGCAAGTTGGCCGGGAGTACCCACGAGCAGTACTTC

j_call: TRBJ2-7
v_call: TRBV20-1
clone_size: .
d_call: TRBD1
cdr3_aa: CSAKGQGGKQYF
cdr3_nt: TGCAGTGCTAAGGGACAGGGTGGAAAGCAGTACTTC

j_call: TRBJ2-1
v_call: TRBV6-6
clone_size: .
d_call: TRBD2
cdr3_aa: CTSRQRGYNEQFF
cdr3_nt: TGTACCAGCAGGCAGCGGGGATACAATGAGCAGTTCTTC

j_call: TRBJ2-4
v_call: TRBV13
clone_size: many
d_call: .
cdr3_aa: CASSTRGPTAKNIQYF
cdr3_nt: TGTGCCAGCAGCACCCGGGGCCCGACGGCCAAAAACATTCAGTACTTC

j_call: TRBJ2-1
v_call: TRBV4-3
clone_size: .
d_call: TRBD2
cdr3_aa: CASSQVATSGDNEQFF
cdr3_nt: TGCGCCAGCAGCCAAGTAGCAACTAGCGGTGACAATGAGCAGTTCTTC

j_call: TRBJ1-6
v_call: TRBV13
clone_size: .
d_call: .
cdr3_aa: CASSQVRSGPGGSPLHF
cdr3_nt: TGTGCCAGCAGCCAAGTCCGTTCCGGGCCCGGGGGTTCACCCCTCCACTTT

j_call: TRBJ2-3
v_call: TRBV5-1
clone_size: .
d_call: TRBD2
cdr3_aa: CASSWPGLAGADTQYF
cdr3_nt: TGCGCCAGCAGCTGGCCGGGACTAGCGGGAGCTGATACGCAGTATTTT

j_call: TRBJ1-1
v_call: TRBV25-1
clone_size: .
d_call: .
cdr3_aa: CASSEWAGARAFF
cdr3_nt: TGTGCCAGCAGTGAATGGGCGGGGGCGCGAGCTTTCTTT

j_call: TRBJ1-6
v_call: TRBV20-1
clone_size: .
d_call: .
cdr3_aa: CSARDKANSPLHF
cdr3_nt: TGCAGTGCTAGAGACAAAGCAAATTCACCCCTCCACTTT

j_call: TRBJ2-1
v_call: TRBV12-3/TRBV12-4
clone_size: many
d_call: TRBD2
cdr3_aa: CASRLAGYNEQFF
cdr3_nt: TGTGCCAGCAGACTAGCGGGCTACAATGAGCAGTTCTTC

j_call: TRBJ2-7
v_call: TRBV12-3/TRBV12-4
clone_size: few
d_call: TRBD2
cdr3_aa: CASSLSGRTHYEQYF
cdr3_nt: TGTGCCAGCAGCCTGAGCGGGAGGACCCACTACGAGCAGTACTTC

j_call: TRBJ2-5
v_call: TRBV12-3/TRBV12-4
clone_size: many
d_call: .
cdr3_aa: CASSQPGHLQETQYF
cdr3_nt: TGTGCCAGCAGTCAACCAGGACACCTCCAAGAGACCCAGTACTTC

j_call: TRBJ2-4
v_call: TRBV5-1
clone_size: .
d_call: TRBD1
cdr3_aa: CASSSRQGRTQYF
cdr3_nt: TGCGCCAGCAGCTCCCGACAGGGTAGAACTCAGTACTTC

j_call: TRBJ2-7
v_call: TRBV12-3/TRBV12-4
clone_size: many
d_call: .
cdr3_aa: CASSGTGGAYEQYF
cdr3_nt: TGCGCCAGCAGCGGAACAGGGGGGGCCTACGAGCAGTACTTC

j_call: TRBJ2-1
v_call: TRBV20-1
clone_size: .
d_call: TRBD2
cdr3_aa: CSARDATSGLYNEQFF
cdr3_nt: TGCAGTGCTAGAGATGCGACTAGCGGGCTCTACAATGAGCAGTTCTTC

j_call: TRBJ1-4
v_call: TRBV28
clone_size: .
d_call: .
cdr3_aa: CASSLSRHATNEKLFF
cdr3_nt: TGTGCCAGCAGTTTATCCCGTCATGCAACTAATGAAAAACTGTTTTTT

j_call: TRBJ2-6
v_call: TRBV20-1
clone_size: .
d_call: .
cdr3_aa: CSARVATVLTF
cdr3_nt: TGCAGTGCTAGAGTAGCCACCGTCCTGACTTTC

j_call: TRBJ2-2
v_call: TRBV11-3
clone_size: .
d_call: TRBD2
cdr3_aa: CASSRLARTGELFF
cdr3_nt: TGTGCCAGCAGCCGACTAGCACGGACCGGGGAGCTGTTTTTT

j_call: TRBJ1-1
v_call: TRBV7-9
clone_size: .
d_call: .
cdr3_aa: CASSLREITEAFF
cdr3_nt: TGTGCCAGCAGCTTACGGGAGATCACTGAAGCTTTCTTT

j_call: TRBJ2-7
v_call: TRBV30
clone_size: many
d_call: .
cdr3_aa: CAWSWGVDYEQYF
cdr3_nt: TGTGCCTGGAGTTGGGGGGTGGACTACGAGCAGTACTTC

j_call: TRBJ2-3
v_call: TRBV6-5
clone_size: .
d_call: .
cdr3_aa: CASSPTITDTQYF
cdr3_nt: TGTGCCAGCAGTCCCACCATCACAGATACGCAGTATTTT

j_call: TRBJ2-5
v_call: TRBV13
clone_size: few
d_call: .
cdr3_aa: CASSLGLQTQYF
cdr3_nt: TGTGCCAGCAGCTTAGGCTTACAGACCCAGTACTTC

j_call: TRBJ1-6
v_call: TRBV14
clone_size: .
d_call: TRBD1
cdr3_aa: CASSQQTGRSLHF
cdr3_nt: TGTGCCAGCAGCCAACAGACAGGGAGATCCCTCCACTTT

j_call: TRBJ2-7
v_call: TRBV13
clone_size: few
d_call: .
cdr3_aa: CASTPAGAYEQYF
cdr3_nt: TGTGCCAGCACCCCAGCCGGTGCCTACGAGCAGTACTTC

j_call: TRBJ2-1
v_call: TRBV20-1
clone_size: .
d_call: .
cdr3_aa: CSAPRIESPRSYNEQFF
cdr3_nt: TGCAGTGCTCCTCGGATAGAAAGCCCCCGATCCTACAATGAGCAGTTCTTC

j_call: TRBJ1-1
v_call: TRBV18
clone_size: .
d_call: .
cdr3_aa: CASSPSWIYTEAFF
cdr3_nt: TGTGCCAGCTCACCATCGTGGATCTACACTGAAGCTTTCTTT

j_call: TRBJ2-7
v_call: TRBV12-3/TRBV12-4
clone_size: .
d_call: .
cdr3_aa: CASSLGNLRYEQYF
cdr3_nt: TGTGCCAGCAGTTTGGGGAATCTAAGATACGAGCAGTACTTC

j_call: TRBJ1-4
v_call: TRBV7-2
clone_size: few
d_call: TRBD1
cdr3_aa: CASSQGQQEKLFF
cdr3_nt: TGTGCCAGCAGCCAGGGACAGCAAGAAAAACTGTTTTTT

j_call: TRBJ1-2
v_call: TRBV20-1
clone_size: .
d_call: .
cdr3_aa: CSARDQVSGFGYTF
cdr3_nt: TGCAGTGCTAGAGATCAAGTCTCCGGCTTCGGCTACACCTTC

j_call: TRBJ2-1
v_call: TRBV18
clone_size: few
d_call: TRBD1
cdr3_aa: CASSPPGRDRSYNEQFF
cdr3_nt: TGTGCCAGCTCACCACCAGGCCGGGACAGGTCCTACAATGAGCAGTTCTTC

j_call: TRBJ2-3
v_call: TRBV5-1
clone_size: few
d_call: .
cdr3_aa: CASSLVYSTDTQYF
cdr3_nt: TGCGCCAGCAGCTTGGTCTACAGCACAGATACGCAGTATTTT

j_call: TRBJ2-5
v_call: TRBV11-2
clone_size: .
d_call: .
cdr3_aa: CASSRVGGADQYF
cdr3_nt: TGTGCCAGCAGCCGAGTTGGGGGAGCTGACCAGTACTTC

j_call: TRBJ2-7
v_call: TRBV6-2/TRBV6-3
clone_size: .
d_call: .
cdr3_aa: CASSYLASRDEQYF
cdr3_nt: TGTGCCAGCAGTTACCTAGCGTCTAGGGACGAGCAGTACTTC

j_call: TRBJ2-7
v_call: TRBV3-1
clone_size: .
d_call: TRBD1
cdr3_aa: CASSQGRGQVYEQYF
cdr3_nt: TGTGCCAGCAGCCAAGGGAGGGGACAGGTCTACGAGCAGTACTTC